This T cell receptor beta chain derives from a study of metastatic and nonmetastatic thyroid tumors. Thyroid surgery was performed in patients who had received no treatment beforehand. The V end lost 4 bases, the J end lost 4 bases, and 14 bases lay between the germline ends. CDR1 MNHNS and CDR2 SASEGT come from the germline V gene. The CDR3 consists of 14 residues. Original processing notes: The study took CDR3 differences across clinicopathological groups and made a distant-metastasis classifier for papillary thyroid cancer from them. TCRdb re-called the PCR reads with MiXCR. The V and J calls here are based on TCRdb, not the publication. The sample has 15,000 to 20,000 clones; 37% are singletons.

The sequence was obtained from a female donor with papillary thyroid cancer or a benign thyroid nodule (not recorded which). Some clones in this sample may be carry-over from other donors' samples. Sequencing was carried out using tumor tissue. The V and J genes are TRBV6-1 and TRBJ2-7, with a possible D match to TRBD2 (5 bases). This CDR3 is CASSAGLALYEQYF. CDR3 bases: TGTGCCAGCAGTGCCGGACTGGCGTTATACGAGCAGTACTTC.